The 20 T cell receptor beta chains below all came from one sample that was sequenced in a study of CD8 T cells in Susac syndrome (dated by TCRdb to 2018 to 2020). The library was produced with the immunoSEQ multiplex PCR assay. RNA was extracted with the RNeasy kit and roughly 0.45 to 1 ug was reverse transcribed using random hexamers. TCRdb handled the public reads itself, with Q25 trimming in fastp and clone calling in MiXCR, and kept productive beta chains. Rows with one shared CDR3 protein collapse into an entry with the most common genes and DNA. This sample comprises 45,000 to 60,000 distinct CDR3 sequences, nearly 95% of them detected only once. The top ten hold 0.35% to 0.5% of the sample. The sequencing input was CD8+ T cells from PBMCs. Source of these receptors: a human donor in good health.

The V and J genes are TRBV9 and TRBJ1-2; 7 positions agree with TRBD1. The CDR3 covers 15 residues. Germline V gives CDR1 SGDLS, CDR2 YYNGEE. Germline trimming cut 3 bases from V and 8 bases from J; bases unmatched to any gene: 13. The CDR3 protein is CASSGLGQLVGGYTF. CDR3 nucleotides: TGTGCCAGCAGCGGATTGGGACAGCTAGTGGGCGGCTACACCTTC.

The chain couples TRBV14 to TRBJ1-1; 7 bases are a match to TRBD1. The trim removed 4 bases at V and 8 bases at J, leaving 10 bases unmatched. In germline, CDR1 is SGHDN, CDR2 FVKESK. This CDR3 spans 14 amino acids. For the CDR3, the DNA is TGTGCCAGCAGCCCCCTCACAGGGGCCGGGGAAGCTTTCTTT. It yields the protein CASSPLTGAGEAFF.

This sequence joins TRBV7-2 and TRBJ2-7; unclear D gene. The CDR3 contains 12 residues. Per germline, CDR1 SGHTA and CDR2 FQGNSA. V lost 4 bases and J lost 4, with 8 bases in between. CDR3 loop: CASSSSRYEQYF. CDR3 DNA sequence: TGTGCCAGCAGCTCTAGTAGGTACGAGCAGTACTTC.

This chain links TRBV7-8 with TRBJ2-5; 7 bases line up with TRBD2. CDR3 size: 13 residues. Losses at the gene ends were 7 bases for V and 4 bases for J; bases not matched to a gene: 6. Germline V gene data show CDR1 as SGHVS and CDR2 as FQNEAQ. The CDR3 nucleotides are TGTGCCAGCAAGGGGTTAGCGGGAGAGACCCAGTACTTC. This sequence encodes CASKGLAGETQYF.

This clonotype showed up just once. CDR3 nucleotide sequence: TGTGCCTGGAGTTCGGCCCTCTACGAGCAGTACTTC. Its protein is CAWSSALYEQYF. The J gene is TRBJ2-7, the V gene TRBV30; D not resolved. CDR1 GTSNPN and CDR2 SVGIG come from the germline V gene (reference sequence). This CDR3 region has 12 residues. Trimming stripped 2 bases from V and 3 bases from J, with 8 bases between. The full variable domain, completed using reference TRBV30 and TRBJ2-7, is SQTIHQWPATLVQPVGSPLSLECTVEGTSNPNLYWYRQAAGRGLQLLFYSVGIGQISSEVPQNLSASRPQDRQFILSSKKLLLSDSGFYLCAWSSALYEQYFGPGTRLTVT.

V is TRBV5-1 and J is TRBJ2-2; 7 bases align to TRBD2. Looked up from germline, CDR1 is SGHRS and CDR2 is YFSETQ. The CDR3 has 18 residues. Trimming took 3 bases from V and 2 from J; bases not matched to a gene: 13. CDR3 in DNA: TGCGCCAGCAGCTCCCCTGGGAGGGGCTCCTTAAACACCGGGGAGCTGTTTTTT. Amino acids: CASSSPGRGSLNTGELFF. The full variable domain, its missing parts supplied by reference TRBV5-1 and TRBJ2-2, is KAGVTQTPRYLIKTRGQQVTLSCSPISGHRSVSWYQQTPGQGLQFLFEYFSETQRNKGNFPGRFSGRQFSNSRSEMNVSTLELGDSALYLCASSSPGRGSLNTGELFFGEGSRLTVL.

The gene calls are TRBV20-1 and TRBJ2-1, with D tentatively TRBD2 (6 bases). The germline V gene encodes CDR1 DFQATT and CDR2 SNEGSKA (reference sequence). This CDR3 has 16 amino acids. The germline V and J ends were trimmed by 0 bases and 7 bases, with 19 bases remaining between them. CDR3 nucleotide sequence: TGCAGTGCTAGAGACATTACGGGGACTTTGGTTAATGAGCAGTTCTTC. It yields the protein CSARDITGTLVNEQFF.

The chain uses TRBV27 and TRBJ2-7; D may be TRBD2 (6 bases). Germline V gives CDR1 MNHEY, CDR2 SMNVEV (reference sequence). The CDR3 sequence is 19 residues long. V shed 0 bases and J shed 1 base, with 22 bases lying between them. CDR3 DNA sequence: TGTGCCAGCAGTTTATCCGGGTATAGCGGCCGGACCACGTCCTACGAGCAGTACTTC. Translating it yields CASSLSGYSGRTTSYEQYF.

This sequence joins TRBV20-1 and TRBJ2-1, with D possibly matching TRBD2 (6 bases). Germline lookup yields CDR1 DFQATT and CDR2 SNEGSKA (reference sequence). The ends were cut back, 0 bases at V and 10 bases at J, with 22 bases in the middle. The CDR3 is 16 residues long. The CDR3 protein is CSARDLGSPGAGEQFF. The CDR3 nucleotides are TGCAGTGCTAGAGATCTGGGGTCCCCTGGGGCGGGAGAGCAGTTCTTC.

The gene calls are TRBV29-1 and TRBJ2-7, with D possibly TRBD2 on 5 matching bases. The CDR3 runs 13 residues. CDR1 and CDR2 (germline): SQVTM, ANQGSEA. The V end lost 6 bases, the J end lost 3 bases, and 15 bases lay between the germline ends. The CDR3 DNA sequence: TGCAGCGTCCGACGTTTGGAGGACTACGAGCAGTACTTC. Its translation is CSVRRLEDYEQYF.

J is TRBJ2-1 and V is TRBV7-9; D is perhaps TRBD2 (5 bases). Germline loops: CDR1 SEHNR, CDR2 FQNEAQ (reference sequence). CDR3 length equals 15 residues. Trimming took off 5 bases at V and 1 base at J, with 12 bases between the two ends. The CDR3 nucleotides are TGTGCCAGCAGCGTCGCTAGCCTTTCCTACAATGAGCAGTTCTTC. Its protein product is CASSVASLSYNEQFF.

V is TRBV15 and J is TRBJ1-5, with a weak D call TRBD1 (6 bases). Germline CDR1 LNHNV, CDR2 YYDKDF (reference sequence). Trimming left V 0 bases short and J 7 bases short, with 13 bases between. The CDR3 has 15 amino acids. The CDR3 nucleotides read TGTGCCACCAGCAGAGAGGACAGTCGGGGGCAGCCCCAGCATTTT. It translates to CATSREDSRGQPQHF.

The CDR3 DNA sequence: TGTGCCAGTAGTATAACACAAGGGCGGTGGACTGAAGCTTTCTTT. Amino acid sequence: CASSITQGRWTEAFF. The rearrangement links TRBV19 to TRBJ1-1; D gene uncertain. The CDR3 covers 15 residues. V dropped 2 bases and J dropped 5 bases, with 15 bases sitting between them. The germline CDR1 and CDR2 sequences are LNHDA and SQIVND (reference sequence).

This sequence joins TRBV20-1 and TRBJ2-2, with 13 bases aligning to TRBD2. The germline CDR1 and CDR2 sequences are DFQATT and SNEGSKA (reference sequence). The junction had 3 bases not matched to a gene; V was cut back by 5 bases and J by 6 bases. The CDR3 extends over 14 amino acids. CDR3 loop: CSAWTSGSPGELFF. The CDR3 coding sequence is TGCAGTGCTTGGACTAGCGGGAGTCCCGGGGAGCTGTTTTTT.

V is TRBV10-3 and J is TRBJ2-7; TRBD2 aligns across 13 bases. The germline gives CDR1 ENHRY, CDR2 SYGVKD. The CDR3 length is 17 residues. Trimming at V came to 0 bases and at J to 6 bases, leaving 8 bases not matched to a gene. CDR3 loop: CAISESALLAGGGEQYF. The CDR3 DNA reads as TGTGCCATCAGTGAGTCAGCCCTACTAGCGGGAGGGGGCGAGCAGTACTTC.

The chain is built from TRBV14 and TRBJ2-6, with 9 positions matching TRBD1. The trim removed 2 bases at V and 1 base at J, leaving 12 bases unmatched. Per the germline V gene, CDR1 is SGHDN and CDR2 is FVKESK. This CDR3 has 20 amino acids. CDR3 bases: TGTGCCAGCAGCCAAACCCCGGGGACAGGGCGGTTTTCTGGGGCCAACGTCCTGACTTTC. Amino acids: CASSQTPGTGRFSGANVLTF. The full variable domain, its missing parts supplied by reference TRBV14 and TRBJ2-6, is EAGVTQFPSHSVIEKGQTVTLRCDPISGHDNLYWYRRVMGKEIKFLLHFVKESKQDESGMPNNRFLAERTGGTYSTLKVQPAELEDSGVYFCASSQTPGTGRFSGANVLTFGAGSRLTVL.

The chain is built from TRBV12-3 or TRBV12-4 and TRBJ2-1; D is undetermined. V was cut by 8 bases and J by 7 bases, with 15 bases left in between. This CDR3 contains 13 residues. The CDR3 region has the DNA TGTGCCAGCCTCCAGACTCAAAAGAATGAGCAGTTCTTC. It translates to CASLQTQKNEQFF.

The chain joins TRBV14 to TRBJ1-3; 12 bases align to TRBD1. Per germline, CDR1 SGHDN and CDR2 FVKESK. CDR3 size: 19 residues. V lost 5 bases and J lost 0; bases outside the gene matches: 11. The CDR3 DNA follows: TGTGCCAGCAGCGGACGGGGGACAGGGGGCATTCCCTCTGGAAACACCATATATTTT. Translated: CASSGRGTGGIPSGNTIYF. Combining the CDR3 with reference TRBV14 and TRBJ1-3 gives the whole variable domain EAGVTQFPSHSVIEKGQTVTLRCDPISGHDNLYWYRRVMGKEIKFLLHFVKESKQDESGMPNNRFLAERTGGTYSTLKVQPAELEDSGVYFCASSGRGTGGIPSGNTIYFGEGSWLTVV.

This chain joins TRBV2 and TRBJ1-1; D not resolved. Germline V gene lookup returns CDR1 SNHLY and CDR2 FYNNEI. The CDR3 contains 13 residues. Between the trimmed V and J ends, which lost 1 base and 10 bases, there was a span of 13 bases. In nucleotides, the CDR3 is TGTGCCAGCAGTGAAGGTCCCCGCCTTGTAGCTTTCTTT. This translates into CASSEGPRLVAFF.

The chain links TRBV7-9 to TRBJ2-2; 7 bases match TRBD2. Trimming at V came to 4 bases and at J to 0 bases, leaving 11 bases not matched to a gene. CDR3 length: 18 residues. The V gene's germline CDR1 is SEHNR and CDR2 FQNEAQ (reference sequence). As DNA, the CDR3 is TGTGCCAGCAGCTATCGGGTCTTCAGCGGGACGAACACCGGGGAGCTGTTTTTT. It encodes CASSYRVFSGTNTGELFF.